This passage covers 5 T cell receptor beta chains from one sample sequenced in a study of blood T cell repertoires in COVID-19 (dated by TCRdb to about 2020). To prepare the library, the immunoSEQ multiplex PCR assay was applied. TCRdb holds this immuneACCESS table with in-frame rearrangements only. Some clones are missing; in checked studies, unresolved V genes explain under half, and the rest has no known cause. The sample contains approximately 290,000 clones, about 80% of them found a single time. The biggest ten clones account for more than 15% of the sample. Material for sequencing was peripheral blood. These receptor sequences come from a person aged 65-85 years with COVID-19, enrolled during active disease.

A single count supports this clone. The chain joins TRBV27 to TRBJ2-2; the D gene is possibly TRBD1 (6 bases). The CDR3 extends over 14 amino acids. Germline CDR1 reads MNHEY; CDR2 reads SMNVEV (reference sequence). V lost 6 bases and J lost 4, with 12 bases in between. CDR3 coding DNA: TGTGCCAGCAGGGATTTGGGGGCCACCGGGGAGCTGTTTTTT. Its protein product is CASRDLGATGELFF.

The J gene is TRBJ2-1, the V gene TRBV5-1; 10 positions match TRBD2. The CDR3 has 15 residues. The V and J ends lost 4 bases and 2 bases, in that order; junction bases with no gene match: 3. Germline-derived CDR1 and CDR2 are SGHRS and YFSETQ. In nucleotides, the CDR3 is TGCGCCAGCAGCAAACTAGCGGGACCCTACAATGAGCAGTTCTTC. It is translated as CASSKLAGPYNEQFF.

This chain links TRBV29-1 with TRBJ2-1; the D gene is possibly TRBD2 (7 bases). V was pared by 0 bases and J by 3 bases, with 18 bases between. This CDR3 contains 17 residues. CDR1 and CDR2 from the germline V gene are SQVTM and ANQGSEA. Here the CDR3 reads CSVEDLSSGQIYNEQFF. The CDR3 coding sequence is TGCAGCGTTGAAGATCTTTCTAGCGGACAGATCTACAATGAGCAGTTCTTC.

The rearrangement links TRBV18 to TRBJ1-2; 7 nucleotides match TRBD1. CDR1 is KGHSH and CDR2 is LQKENI in the germline V gene. The CDR3 has 15 residues. V lost 2 bases and J lost 6; bases outside the gene matches: 9. The CDR3 is CASSPGYRDSNGYTF. For the CDR3, the DNA is TGTGCCAGCTCACCAGGGTACCGGGACAGCAATGGCTACACCTTC.

V is TRBV11-2 and J is TRBJ2-3; maybe TRBD2 (5 bases). This CDR3 region has 17 residues. Per germline, CDR1 SGHAT and CDR2 FQNNGV. V was trimmed by 1 base and J by 4 bases, leaving 18 bases between them. CDR3 region: CASSLGASLMASDTQYF. In nucleotides, the CDR3 is TGTGCCAGCAGCTTAGGAGCTAGCTTGATGGCTTCAGATACGCAGTATTTT.